This TCR beta chain was captured by sequencing in a study of T cell responses to AZD1222 COVID-19 vaccine. CDR3 length: 18 residues. Germline CDR1 and CDR2: SGDLS and YYNGEE. J was trimmed by 0 bases and V by 3 bases; bases with no gene match: 5. TCRdb keeps only in-frame clones here, not all; method: immunoSEQ multiplex PCR. The sample consists of 100,000 to 150,000 clones, just over 90% of them appearing once. This sequence joins TRBV9 and TRBJ2-3, with 15 bases fitting TRBD2. This clonotype originated in an adult in good health. The sequencing used peripheral blood, collected on day 0 of AZD1222 vaccination. CDR3 sequence: CASSAGLAGGLSTDTQYF. The DNA for the CDR3 is TGTGCCAGCAGCGCCGGACTAGCGGGAGGGCTAAGCACAGATACGCAGTATTTT. The full variable domain, its missing parts supplied by reference TRBV9 and TRBJ2-3, is DSGVTQTPKHLITATGQRVTLRCSPRSGDLSVYWYQQSLDQGLQFLIQYYNGEERAKGNILERFSAQQFPDLHSELNLSSLELGDSALYFCASSAGLAGGLSTDTQYFGPGTRLTVL.